A selection of T cell receptor beta chains follows, all from one sample in a study of neurological immune-mediated disorders. One entry per CDR3 protein, called by TCRdb with MiXCR from the 5' RACE reads. This table has about 95,000 distinct CDR3 sequences, 3.5% appearing once. The sample comprised PBMCs. Receptors were obtained from a woman aged 18-30 years with multiple sclerosis. Each CDR3 is given with its conserved first and last residue. The D gene is left open where the match is weak. Clone size is not always given. Where it is, it says once, few, many or a class for expanded clones.

V	J	length	D	size	CDR3	DNA
TRBV24-1	TRBJ1-2	15	TRBD1	many	CATSDTGTDPYGYTF	TGTGCCACCAGTGATACCGGGACAGATCCTTATGGCTACACCTTC
TRBV28	TRBJ1-4	16	-	many	CASSSRRPATNEKLFF	TGTGCCAGCAGTTCCCGACGGCCCGCAACTAATGAAAAACTGTTTTTT
TRBV20-1	TRBJ1-2	14	TRBD1	many	CSASRTGGLYGYTF	TGCAGTGCTAGCCGAACAGGGGGCCTCTATGGCTACACCTTC
TRBV6-5	TRBJ2-2	16	-	many	CASSPWNGLGTGELFF	TGTGCCAGCAGCCCCTGGAACGGATTGGGCACCGGGGAGCTGTTTTTT
TRBV12-5	TRBJ1-2	14	-	many	CASGGTGRRDGYTF	TGTGCTAGTGGTGGGACCGGACGGAGGGATGGCTACACCTTC
TRBV28	TRBJ2-7	14	-	many	CASVRTGRSYEQYF	TGTGCCAGCGTTCGTACTGGACGGTCCTACGAGCAGTACTTC
TRBV12-3/TRBV12-4	TRBJ1-2	11	-	many	CASSDFYGYTF	TGTGCCAGCAGTGACTTTTATGGCTACACCTTC
TRBV28	TRBJ1-3	13	-	many	CARYGESGNTIYF	TGTGCCAGGTATGGGGAATCTGGAAACACCATATATTTT
TRBV20-1	TRBJ2-7	12	-	many	CSARDGGGGDFF	TGCAGTGCTAGGGATGGAGGGGGAGGGGATTTCTTC
TRBV11-2	TRBJ2-1	13	-	few	CASSPRDYNEQFF	TGTGCCAGCAGCCCGCGGGATTACAATGAGCAGTTCTTC
TRBV12-3/TRBV12-4	TRBJ1-6	15	-	many	CASSPRVGENSPLHF	TGTGCCAGCAGTCCCCGAGTAGGGGAGAATTCACCCCTCCACTTT
TRBV29-1	TRBJ2-1	13	-	many	CSVAGGAGNEQFF	TGCAGCGTTGCTGGGGGAGCGGGCAATGAGCAGTTCTTC
TRBV6-2/TRBV6-3	TRBJ2-4	14	TRBD1	-	CASSAGTEPNIQYF	TGTGCCAGCAGCGCAGGGACAGAACCCAACATTCAGTACTTC
TRBV5-1	TRBJ1-1	16	-	many	CASSLGQTRVNTEAFF	TGCGCCAGCAGCTTGGGACAGACTAGGGTGAACACTGAAGCTTTCTTT
TRBV5-1	TRBJ2-2	16	TRBD2	many	CASSPTSGENTGELFF	TGCGCCAGCAGCCCGACTAGCGGGGAAAACACCGGGGAGCTGTTTTTT
TRBV7-9	TRBJ1-2	14	-	many	CASGGLWLNYGYTF	TGTGCCAGCGGAGGACTGTGGCTTAACTATGGCTACACCTTC